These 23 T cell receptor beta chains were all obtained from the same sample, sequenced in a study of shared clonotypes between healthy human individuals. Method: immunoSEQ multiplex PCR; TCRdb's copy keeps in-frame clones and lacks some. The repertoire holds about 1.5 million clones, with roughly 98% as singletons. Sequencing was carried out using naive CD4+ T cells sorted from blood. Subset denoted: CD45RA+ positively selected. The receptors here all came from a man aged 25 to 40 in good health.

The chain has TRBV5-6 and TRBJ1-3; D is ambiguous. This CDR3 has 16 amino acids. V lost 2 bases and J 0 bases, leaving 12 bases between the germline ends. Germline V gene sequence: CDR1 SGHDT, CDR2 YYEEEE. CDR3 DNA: TGTGCCAGCAGCTTTGTCGACTCACCCTCTGGAAACACCATATATTTT. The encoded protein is CASSFVDSPSGNTIYF.

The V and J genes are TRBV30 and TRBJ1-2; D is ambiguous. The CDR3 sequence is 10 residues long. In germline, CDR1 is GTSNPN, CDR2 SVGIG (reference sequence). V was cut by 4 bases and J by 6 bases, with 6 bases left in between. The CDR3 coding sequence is TGTGCCTGGAAAGAGCATGGCTACACCTTC. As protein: CAWKEHGYTF.

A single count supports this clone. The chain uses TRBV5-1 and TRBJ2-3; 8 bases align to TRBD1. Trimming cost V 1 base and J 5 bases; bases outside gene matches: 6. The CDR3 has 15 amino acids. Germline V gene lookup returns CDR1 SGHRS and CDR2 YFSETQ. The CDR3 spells CASSLTRTGLDTQYF. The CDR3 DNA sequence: TGCGCCAGCAGCTTGACCAGGACAGGGTTAGATACGCAGTATTTT.

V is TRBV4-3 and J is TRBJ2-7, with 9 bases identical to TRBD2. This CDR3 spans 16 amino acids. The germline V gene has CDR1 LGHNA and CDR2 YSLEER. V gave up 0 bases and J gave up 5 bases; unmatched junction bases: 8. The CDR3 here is CASSQDSSGRRNEQYF. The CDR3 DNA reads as TGCGCCAGCAGCCAAGATTCAAGCGGGAGGAGAAACGAGCAGTACTTC.

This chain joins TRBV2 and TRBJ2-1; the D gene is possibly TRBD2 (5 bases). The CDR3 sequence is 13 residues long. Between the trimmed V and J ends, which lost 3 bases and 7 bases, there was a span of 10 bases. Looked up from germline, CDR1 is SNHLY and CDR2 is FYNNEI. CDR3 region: CASSDASLNEQFF. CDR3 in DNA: TGTGCCAGCAGTGACGCTAGCTTAAATGAGCAGTTCTTC. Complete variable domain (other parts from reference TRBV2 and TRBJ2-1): EPEVTQTPSHQVTQMGQEVILRCVPISNHLYFYWYRQILGQKVEFLVSFYNNEISEKSEIFDDQFSVERPDGSNFTLKIRSTKLEDSAMYFCASSDASLNEQFFGPGTRLTVL.

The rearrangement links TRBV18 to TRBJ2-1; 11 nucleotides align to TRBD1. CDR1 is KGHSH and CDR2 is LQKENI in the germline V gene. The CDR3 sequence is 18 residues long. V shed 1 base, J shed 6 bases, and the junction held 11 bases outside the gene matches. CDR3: CASSPLTPGQGGINEQFF. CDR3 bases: TGTGCCAGCTCACCACTTACCCCGGGACAGGGGGGTATCAATGAGCAGTTCTTC.

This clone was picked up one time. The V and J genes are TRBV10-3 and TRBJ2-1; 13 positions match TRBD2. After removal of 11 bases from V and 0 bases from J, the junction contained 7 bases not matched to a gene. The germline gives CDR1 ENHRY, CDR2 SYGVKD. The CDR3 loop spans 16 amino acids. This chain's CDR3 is CAAGGLAGSSYNEQFF. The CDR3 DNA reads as TGTGCCGCAGGGGGACTAGCGGGAAGCTCCTACAATGAGCAGTTCTTC.

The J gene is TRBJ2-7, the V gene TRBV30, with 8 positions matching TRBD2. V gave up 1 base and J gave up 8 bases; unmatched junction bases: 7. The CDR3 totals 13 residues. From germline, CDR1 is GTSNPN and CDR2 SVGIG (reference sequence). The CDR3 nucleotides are TGTGCCTGGAGTGCAGCGGGAGTTCCTAAGCAGTACTTC. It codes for CAWSAAGVPKQYF.

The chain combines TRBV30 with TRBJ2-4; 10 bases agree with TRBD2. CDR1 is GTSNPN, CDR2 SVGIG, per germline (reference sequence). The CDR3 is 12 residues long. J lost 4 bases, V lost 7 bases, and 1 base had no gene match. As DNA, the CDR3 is TGTGCCTTGACTAGCGGGAAAAACATTCAGTACTTC. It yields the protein CALTSGKNIQYF.

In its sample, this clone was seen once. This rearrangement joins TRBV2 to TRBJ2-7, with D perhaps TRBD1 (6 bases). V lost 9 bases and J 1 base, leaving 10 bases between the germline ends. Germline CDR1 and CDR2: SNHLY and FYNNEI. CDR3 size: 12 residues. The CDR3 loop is CARRTASYEQYF. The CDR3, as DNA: TGTGCCAGGAGGACAGCTTCCTACGAGCAGTACTTC.

The CDR3 DNA sequence: TGTGCCAGCAGTCGACCAAACGGGCCTGGAGAAGGCTACGAGCAGTACTTC. Protein product: CASSRPNGPGEGYEQYF. V is TRBV28 and J is TRBJ2-7; D is uncertain. CDR1 is MDHEN, CDR2 SYDVKM, per germline. Trimming took 5 bases from V and 3 from J, leaving 23 bases between them. The CDR3 contains 17 residues.

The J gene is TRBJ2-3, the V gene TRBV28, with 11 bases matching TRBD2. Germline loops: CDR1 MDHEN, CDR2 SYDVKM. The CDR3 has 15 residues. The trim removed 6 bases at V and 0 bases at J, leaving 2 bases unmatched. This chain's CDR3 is CASSRLAGSTDTQYF. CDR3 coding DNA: TGTGCCAGCAGCAGACTAGCGGGGAGCACAGATACGCAGTATTTT.

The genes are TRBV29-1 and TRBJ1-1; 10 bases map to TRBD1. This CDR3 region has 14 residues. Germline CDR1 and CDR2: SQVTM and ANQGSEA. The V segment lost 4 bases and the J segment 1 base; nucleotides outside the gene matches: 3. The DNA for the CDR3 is TGCAGCGTTGGACAGGGGGCTTGGAACACTGAAGCTTTCTTT. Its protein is CSVGQGAWNTEAFF.

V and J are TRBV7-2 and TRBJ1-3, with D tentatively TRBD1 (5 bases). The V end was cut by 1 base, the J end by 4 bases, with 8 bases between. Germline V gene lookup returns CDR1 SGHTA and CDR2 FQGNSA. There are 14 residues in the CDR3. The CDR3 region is CASSLVTAGNTIYF. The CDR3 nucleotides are TGTGCCAGCAGCTTAGTGACAGCAGGAAACACCATATATTTT.

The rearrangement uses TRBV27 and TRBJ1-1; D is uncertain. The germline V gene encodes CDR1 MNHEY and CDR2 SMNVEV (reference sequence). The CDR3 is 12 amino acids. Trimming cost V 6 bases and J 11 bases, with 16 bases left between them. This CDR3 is CASSPTREWAFF. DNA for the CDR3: TGTGCCAGCAGCCCGACAAGGGAATGGGCTTTCTTT.

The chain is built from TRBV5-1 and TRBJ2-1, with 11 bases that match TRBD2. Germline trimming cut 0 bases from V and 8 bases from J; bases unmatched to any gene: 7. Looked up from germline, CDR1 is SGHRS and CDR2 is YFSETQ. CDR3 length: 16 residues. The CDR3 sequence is CASSLALAGVVDEQFF. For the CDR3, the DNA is TGCGCCAGCAGCTTGGCACTAGCGGGAGTCGTGGATGAGCAGTTCTTC.

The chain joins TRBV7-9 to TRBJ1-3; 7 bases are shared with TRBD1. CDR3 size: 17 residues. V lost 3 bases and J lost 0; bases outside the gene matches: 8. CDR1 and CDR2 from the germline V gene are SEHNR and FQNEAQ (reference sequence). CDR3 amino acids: CASSFGDRLGSGNTIYF. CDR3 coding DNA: TGTGCCAGCAGCTTTGGGGACAGACTTGGCTCTGGAAACACCATATATTTT.

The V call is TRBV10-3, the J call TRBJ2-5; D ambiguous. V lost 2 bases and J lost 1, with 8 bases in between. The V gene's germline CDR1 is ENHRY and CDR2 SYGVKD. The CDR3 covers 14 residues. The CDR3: CAISEMASQETQYF. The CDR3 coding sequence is TGTGCCATCAGTGAGATGGCTAGCCAAGAGACCCAGTACTTC.

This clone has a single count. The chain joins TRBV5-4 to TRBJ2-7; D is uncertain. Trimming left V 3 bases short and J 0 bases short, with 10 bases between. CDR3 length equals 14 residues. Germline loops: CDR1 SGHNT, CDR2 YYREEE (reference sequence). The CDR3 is CASSSTVDSYEQYF. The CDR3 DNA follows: TGTGCCAGCAGCTCAACAGTCGACTCCTACGAGCAGTACTTC.

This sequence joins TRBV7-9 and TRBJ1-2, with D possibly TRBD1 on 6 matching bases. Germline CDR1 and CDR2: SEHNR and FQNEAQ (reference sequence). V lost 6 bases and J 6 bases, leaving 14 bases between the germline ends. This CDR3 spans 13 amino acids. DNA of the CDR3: TGTGCCAGCAGTCCGACAGGTTTAGATGGCTACACCTTC. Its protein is CASSPTGLDGYTF.

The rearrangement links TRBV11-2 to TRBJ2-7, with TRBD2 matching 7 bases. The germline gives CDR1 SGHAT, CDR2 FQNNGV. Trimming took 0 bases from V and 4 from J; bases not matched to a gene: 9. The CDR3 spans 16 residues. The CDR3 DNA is TGTGCCAGCAGCTTAGATGGTTCTAGCGGCGTATACGAGCAGTACTTC. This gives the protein CASSLDGSSGVYEQYF.

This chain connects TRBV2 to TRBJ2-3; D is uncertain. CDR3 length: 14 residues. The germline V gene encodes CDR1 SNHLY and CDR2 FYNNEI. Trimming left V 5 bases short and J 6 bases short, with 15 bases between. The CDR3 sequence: CASSSRTGQDTQYF. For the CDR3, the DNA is TGTGCCAGCAGTTCTAGAACCGGGCAGGATACGCAGTATTTT.

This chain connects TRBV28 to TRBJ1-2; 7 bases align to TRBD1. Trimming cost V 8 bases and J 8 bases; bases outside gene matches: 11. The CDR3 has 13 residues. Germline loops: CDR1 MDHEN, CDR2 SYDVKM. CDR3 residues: CASGGQPKEGYTF. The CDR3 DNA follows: TGTGCCAGCGGGGGACAGCCGAAAGAGGGCTACACCTTC.